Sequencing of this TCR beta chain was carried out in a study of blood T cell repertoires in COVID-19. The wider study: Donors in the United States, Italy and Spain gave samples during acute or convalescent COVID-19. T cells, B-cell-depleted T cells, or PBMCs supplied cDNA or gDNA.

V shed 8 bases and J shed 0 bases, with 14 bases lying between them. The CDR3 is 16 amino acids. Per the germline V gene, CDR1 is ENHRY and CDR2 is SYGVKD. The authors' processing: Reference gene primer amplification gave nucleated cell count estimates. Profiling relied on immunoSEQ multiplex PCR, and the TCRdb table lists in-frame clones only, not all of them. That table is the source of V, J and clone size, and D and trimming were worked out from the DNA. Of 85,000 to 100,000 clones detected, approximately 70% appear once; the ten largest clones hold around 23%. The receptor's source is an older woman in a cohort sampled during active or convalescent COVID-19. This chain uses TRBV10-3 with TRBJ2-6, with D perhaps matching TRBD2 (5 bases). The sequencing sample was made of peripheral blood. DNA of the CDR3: TGTGCCATCGGCGAACTAGTTCCCTCTGGGGCCAACGTCCTGACTTTC. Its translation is CAIGELVPSGANVLTF.